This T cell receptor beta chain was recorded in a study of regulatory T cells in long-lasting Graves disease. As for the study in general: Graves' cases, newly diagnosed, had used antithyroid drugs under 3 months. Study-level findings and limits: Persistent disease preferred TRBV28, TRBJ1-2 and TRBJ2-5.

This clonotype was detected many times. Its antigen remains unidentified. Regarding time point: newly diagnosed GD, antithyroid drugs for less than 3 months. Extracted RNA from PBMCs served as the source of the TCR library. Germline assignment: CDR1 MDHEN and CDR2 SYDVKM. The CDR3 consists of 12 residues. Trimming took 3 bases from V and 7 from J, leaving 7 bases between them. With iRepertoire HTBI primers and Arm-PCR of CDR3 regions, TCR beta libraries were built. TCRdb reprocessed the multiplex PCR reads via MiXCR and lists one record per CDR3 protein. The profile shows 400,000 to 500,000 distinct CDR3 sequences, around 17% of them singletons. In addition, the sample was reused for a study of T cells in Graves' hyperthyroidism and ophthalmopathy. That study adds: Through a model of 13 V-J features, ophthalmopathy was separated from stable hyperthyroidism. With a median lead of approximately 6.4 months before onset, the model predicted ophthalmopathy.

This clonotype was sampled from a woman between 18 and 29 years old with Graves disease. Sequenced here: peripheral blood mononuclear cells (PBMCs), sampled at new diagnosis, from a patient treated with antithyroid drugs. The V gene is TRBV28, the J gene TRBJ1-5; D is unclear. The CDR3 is CASSLFGQPQHF. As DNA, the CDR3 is TGTGCCAGCAGTTTGTTTGGGCAGCCCCAGCATTTT. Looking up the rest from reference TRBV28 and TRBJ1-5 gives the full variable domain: DVKVTQSSRYLVKRTGEKVFLECVQDMDHENMFWYRQDPGLGLRLIYFSYDVKMKEKGDIPEGYSVSREKKERFSLILESASTNQTSMYLCASSLFGQPQHFGDGTRLSIL.